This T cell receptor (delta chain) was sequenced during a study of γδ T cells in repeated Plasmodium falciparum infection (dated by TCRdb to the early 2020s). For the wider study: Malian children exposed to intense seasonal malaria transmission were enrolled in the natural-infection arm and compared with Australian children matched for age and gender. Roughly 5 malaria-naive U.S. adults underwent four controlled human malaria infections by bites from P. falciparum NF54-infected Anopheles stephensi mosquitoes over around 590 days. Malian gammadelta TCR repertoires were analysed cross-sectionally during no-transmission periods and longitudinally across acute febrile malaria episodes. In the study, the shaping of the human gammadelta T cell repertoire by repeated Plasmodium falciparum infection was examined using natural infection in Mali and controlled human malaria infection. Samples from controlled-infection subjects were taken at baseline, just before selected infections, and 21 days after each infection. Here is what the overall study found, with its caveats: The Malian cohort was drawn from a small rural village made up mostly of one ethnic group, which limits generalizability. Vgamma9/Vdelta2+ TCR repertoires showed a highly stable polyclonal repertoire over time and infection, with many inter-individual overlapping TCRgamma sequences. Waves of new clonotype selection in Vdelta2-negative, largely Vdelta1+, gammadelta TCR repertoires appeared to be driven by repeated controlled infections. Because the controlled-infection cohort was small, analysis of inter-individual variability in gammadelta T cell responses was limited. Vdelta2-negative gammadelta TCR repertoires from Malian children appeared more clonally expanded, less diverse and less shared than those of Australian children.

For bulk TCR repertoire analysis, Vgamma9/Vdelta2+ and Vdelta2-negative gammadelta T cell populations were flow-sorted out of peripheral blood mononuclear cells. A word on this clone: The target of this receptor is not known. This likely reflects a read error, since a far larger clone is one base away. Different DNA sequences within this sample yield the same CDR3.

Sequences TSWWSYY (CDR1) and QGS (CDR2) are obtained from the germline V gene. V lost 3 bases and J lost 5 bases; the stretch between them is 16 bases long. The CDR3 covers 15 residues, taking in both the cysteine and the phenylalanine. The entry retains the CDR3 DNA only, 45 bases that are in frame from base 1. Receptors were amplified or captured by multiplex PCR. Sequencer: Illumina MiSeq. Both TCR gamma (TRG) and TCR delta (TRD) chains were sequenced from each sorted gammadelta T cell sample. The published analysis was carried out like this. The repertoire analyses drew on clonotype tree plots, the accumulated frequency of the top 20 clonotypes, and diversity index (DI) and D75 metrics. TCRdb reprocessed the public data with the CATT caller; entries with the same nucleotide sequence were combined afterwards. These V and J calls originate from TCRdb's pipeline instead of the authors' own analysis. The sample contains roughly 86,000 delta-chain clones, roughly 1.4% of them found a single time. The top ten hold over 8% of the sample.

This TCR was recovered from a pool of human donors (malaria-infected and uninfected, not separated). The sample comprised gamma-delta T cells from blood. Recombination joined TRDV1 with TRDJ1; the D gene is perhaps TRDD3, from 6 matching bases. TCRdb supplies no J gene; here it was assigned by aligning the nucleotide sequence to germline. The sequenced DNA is TGTGCTCTTGGGGACCTCCACCATGGGGGTGATAAACTCATCTTT. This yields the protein CALGDLHHGGDKLIF.